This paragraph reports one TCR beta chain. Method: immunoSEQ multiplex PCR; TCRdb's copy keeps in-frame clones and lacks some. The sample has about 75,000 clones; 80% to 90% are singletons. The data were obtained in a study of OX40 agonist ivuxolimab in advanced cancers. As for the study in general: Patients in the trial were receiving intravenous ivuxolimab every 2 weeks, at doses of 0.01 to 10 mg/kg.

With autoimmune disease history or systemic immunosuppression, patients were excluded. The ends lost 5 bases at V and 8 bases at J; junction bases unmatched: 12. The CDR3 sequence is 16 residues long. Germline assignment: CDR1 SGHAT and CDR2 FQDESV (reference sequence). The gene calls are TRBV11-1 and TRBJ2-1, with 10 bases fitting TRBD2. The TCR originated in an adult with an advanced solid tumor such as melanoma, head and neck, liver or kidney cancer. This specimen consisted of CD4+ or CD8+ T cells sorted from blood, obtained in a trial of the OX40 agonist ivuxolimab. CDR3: CASSPGRAGGRDEQFF. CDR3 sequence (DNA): TGTGCCAGCAGCCCGGGACGAGCGGGAGGGAGGGATGAGCAGTTCTTC. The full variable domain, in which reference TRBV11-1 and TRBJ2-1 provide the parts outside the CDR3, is EAEVAQSPRYKITEKSQAVAFWCDPISGHATLYWYRQILGQGPELLVQFQDESVVDDSQLPKDRFSAERLKGVDSTLKIQPAELGDSAMYLCASSPGRAGGRDEQFFGPGTRLTVL.